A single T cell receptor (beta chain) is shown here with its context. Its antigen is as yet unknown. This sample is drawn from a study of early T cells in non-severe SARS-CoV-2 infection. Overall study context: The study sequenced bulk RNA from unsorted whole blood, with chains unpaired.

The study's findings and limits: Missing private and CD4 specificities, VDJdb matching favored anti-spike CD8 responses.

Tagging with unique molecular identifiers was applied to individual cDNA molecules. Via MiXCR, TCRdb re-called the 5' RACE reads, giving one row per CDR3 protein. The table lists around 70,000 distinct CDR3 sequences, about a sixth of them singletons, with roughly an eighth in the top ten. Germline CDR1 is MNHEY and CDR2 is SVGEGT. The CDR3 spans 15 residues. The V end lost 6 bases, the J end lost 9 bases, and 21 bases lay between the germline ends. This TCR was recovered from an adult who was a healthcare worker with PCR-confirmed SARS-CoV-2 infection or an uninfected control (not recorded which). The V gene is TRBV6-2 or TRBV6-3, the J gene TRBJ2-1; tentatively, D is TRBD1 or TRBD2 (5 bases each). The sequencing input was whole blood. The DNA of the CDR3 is TGTGCCAGCAGATCCCGGGACGGAGCACGGGGTGAGCAGTTCTTC. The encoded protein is CASRSRDGARGEQFF.